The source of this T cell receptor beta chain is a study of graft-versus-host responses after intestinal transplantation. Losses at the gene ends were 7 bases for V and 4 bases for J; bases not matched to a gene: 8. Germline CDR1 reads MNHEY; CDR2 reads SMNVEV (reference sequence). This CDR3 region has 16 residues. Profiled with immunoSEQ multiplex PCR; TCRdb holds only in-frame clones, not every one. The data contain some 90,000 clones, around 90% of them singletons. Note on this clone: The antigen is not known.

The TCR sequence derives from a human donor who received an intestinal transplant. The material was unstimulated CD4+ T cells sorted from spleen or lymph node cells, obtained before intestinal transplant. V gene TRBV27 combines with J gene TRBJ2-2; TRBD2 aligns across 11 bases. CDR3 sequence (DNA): TGTGCCAGCATCCCTACTAGCGGGGGTGGCACCGGGGAGCTGTTTTTT. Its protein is CASIPTSGGGTGELFF.